This T cell receptor (beta chain) was sequenced during a study of shared clonotypes between healthy human individuals. Study background: Per donor, three plates held CD4 naive cells, three held CD4 memory, two held CD8 naive and one held CD8 memory.

Germline assignment: CDR1 SGHDT and CDR2 YYEEEE. The CDR3 has 14 residues. The V gene lost 2 bases and the J gene lost 2 bases, with 8 bases spanning the gap. This table comes from immunoSEQ multiplex PCR, and its TCRdb copy is limited to in-frame clones, with some not included. The sample includes 2 million to 2.5 million clones, 85% to 95% of them seen just once. The sequenced sample was naive CD4+ T cells from PBMCs. Noted subset: CD45RA+ positively selected. The sequence was obtained from a man younger than 35 in good health. Some clones in this sample may be carry-over from other donors' samples. V is TRBV5-6 and J is TRBJ2-1; D tentatively fits TRBD1 or TRBD2 (6 bases each). The DNA of the CDR3 is TGTGCCAGCAGCTTAGGGGGGCCCTACAATGAGCAGTTCTTC. The encoded protein is CASSLGGPYNEQFF.